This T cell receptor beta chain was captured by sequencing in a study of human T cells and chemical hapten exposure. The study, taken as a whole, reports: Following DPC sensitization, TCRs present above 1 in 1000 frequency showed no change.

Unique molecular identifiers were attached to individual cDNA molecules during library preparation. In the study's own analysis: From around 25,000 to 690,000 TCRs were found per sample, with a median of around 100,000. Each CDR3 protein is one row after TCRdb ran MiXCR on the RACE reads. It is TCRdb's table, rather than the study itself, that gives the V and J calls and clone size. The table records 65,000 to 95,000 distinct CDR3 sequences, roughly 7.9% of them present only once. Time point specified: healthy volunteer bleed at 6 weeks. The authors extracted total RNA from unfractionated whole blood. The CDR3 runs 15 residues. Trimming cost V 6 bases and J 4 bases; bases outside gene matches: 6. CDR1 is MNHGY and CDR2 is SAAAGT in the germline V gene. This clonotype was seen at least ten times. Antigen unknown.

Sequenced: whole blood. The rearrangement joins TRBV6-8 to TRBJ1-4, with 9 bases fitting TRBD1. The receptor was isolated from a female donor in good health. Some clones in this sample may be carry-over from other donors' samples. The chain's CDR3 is CASRREDRGNEKLFF. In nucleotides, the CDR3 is TGTGCCAGCAGAAGGGAGGACAGGGGTAATGAAAAACTGTTTTTT.